The clone carrying this TCR beta chain turned up a few times. This entry is derived from a study of T cell repertoires in cytomegalovirus infection. Each CDR3 protein is one row after TCRdb ran MiXCR on the reads. Among 250,000 to 300,000 distinct CDR3 sequences listed, roughly 24% were seen once. Germline V gene sequence: CDR1 LNHDA, CDR2 SQIVND (reference sequence). V was pared by 3 bases and J by 4 bases, with 14 bases between. The CDR3 contains 15 residues. V and J are TRBV19 and TRBJ2-3; possibly TRBD2 for D (6 bases). The sample consisted of PBMCs. The receptor was isolated from a human donor in good health (CMV status not recorded). Some clones in this sample may be carry-over from other donors' samples. DNA of the CDR3: TGTGCCAGTAGTATGGTGGCGGGGAGAGCAGATACGCAGTATTTT. Its protein is CASSMVAGRADTQYF.